Listed below are T cell receptor beta chains from one sample, sequenced in a study of CD8+ T cells in alopecia areata. This table comes from immunoSEQ multiplex PCR, and its TCRdb copy is limited to in-frame clones, with some not included. The table shows 150,000 or so clones, with roughly 86% occurring only once. The sequencing here drew on CD8+ T cells sorted from blood, taken at week 4, from a patient treated with tofacitinib. These receptors were collected from a human donor with alopecia areata. Each CDR3 is given with its conserved first and last residue. D genes are given only for firm matches. Clone size is stated in some rows and not others, as once, few, many or a class when expanded.

-,TRBV29-1,-,TRBJ2-3,TGCAGCGTTGAAGATGGAGACAGCTCCACAGATACGCAGTATTTT,CSVEDGDSSTDTQYF
-,TRBV9,-,TRBJ2-1,TGTGCCAGCAGCTACACGACAGGACACAATGAGCAGTTCTTC,CASSYTTGHNEQFF
-,TRBV9,-,TRBJ1-2,TGTGCCAGCAGCGTAGGTCCGGGCTGGTATGGCTACACCTTC,CASSVGPGWYGYTF
-,TRBV5-1,-,TRBJ1-5,TGCGCCAGCAGGGGGGACGGCAATCAGCCCCAGCATTTT,CASRGDGNQPQHF
TRBD1,TRBV6-6,-,TRBJ1-5,TGTGCCAGCAGTCCACAGGGGCGGGTTTGGGAGCCCCAGCATTTT,CASSPQGRVWEPQHF
TRBD1,TRBV19,-,TRBJ2-7,TGTGCCAGTAGTAGCCGTGGGACAGGCTACGAGCAGTACTTC,CASSSRGTGYEQYF
-,TRBV2,-,TRBJ1-6,TGTGCCAGCAGGGAAACAGGGATGGACTCACCCCTCCACTTT,CASRETGMDSPLHF
-,TRBV4-2,-,TRBJ2-1,TGTGCCAGCAGCCAAGATCAGGTGGGGGATTACAATGAGCAGTTCTTC,CASSQDQVGDYNEQFF
-,TRBV6-5,-,TRBJ2-1,TGTGCCAGCAGTTACGCGGATTCTTCCAATGAGCAGTTCTTC,CASSYADSSNEQFF
-,TRBV4-2,-,TRBJ2-7,TGTGCCAGCAGCCAAGATAATAGCTACGAGCAGTACTTC,CASSQDNSYEQYF
-,TRBV5-6,-,TRBJ2-7,TGTGCCAGCAGCTGCCCTCGGGACCGACCATACGAGCAGTACTTC,CASSCPRDRPYEQYF
-,TRBV19,-,TRBJ2-7,TGTGCCAGTGGGGCAGGCTATACCTACGAGCAGTACTTC,CASGAGYTYEQYF
-,TRBV10-3,-,TRBJ2-7,TGTGCCATCAGTGACCCCCCGGAGGGTGGCTACGAGCAGTACTTC,CAISDPPEGGYEQYF
TRBD1,TRBV6-5,-,TRBJ2-5,TGTGCCAGCAGTTACGCGACCTCCGGGACAGGCGAGACCCAGTACTTC,CASSYATSGTGETQYF
-,TRBV25-1,-,TRBJ2-3,TGTGCCAGCAGTGACTTAGGACACAGCACAGATACGCAGTATTTT,CASSDLGHSTDTQYF
-,TRBV7-9,-,TRBJ1-2,TGTGCCAGCAGCTTAGATATCACCATACCACCCTATGGCTACACCTTC,CASSLDITIPPYGYTF
-,TRBV30,once,TRBJ2-7,TGTGCCTGGGGATCTGGGTCCTACGAGCAGTACTTC,CAWGSGSYEQYF
-,TRBV30,-,TRBJ2-1,TGTGCCTGGGGGGCATATGAGCAGTTCTTC,CAWGAYEQFF
TRBD2,TRBV7-9,-,TRBJ2-1,TGTGCCAGCAGCTTAGCGCTGATGACTAGCGGAAGGGGAGATGAGCAGTTCTTC,CASSLALMTSGRGDEQFF